This T cell receptor beta chain is from a study of regulatory T cells in long-lasting Graves disease. The V end lost 7 bases, the J end lost 2 bases, and 18 bases lay between the germline ends. CDR1 is LGHDT, CDR2 YNNKEL, per germline (reference sequence). This CDR3 is 16 amino acids long. Time point given: newly diagnosed GD, antithyroid drugs for less than 3 months. The TCR library used RNA extracted from PBMCs. Researchers made TCR beta libraries by using iRepertoire HTBI primers and running Arm-PCR on CDR3 regions. MiXCR, applied by TCRdb to the multiplex PCR reads, yields one record per CDR3 protein. The repertoire holds 350,000 to 500,000 distinct CDR3 sequences, with 12% to 15% as singletons. This clonotype was seen only a few times. This same sample was also part of a study on T cells in Graves' hyperthyroidism and ophthalmopathy. This second report adds: The patients, who ranged from 18 to 65 in age, presented with newly diagnosed hyperthyroidism lasting under 2 months.

The sample in question was peripheral blood mononuclear cells (PBMCs), obtained at new diagnosis, from a patient treated with antithyroid drugs. The sequence was obtained from a woman aged 45-60 years with Graves disease. The chain carries TRBV3-1 and TRBJ2-4; the D gene could be TRBD1 or TRBD2 (5 bases each). CDR3 bases: TGTGCCAGCACAGACGGGACCCCCCAAACCAAAAACATTCAGTACTTC. It specifies CASTDGTPQTKNIQYF.